This record concerns one T cell receptor (beta chain) sequence. This clonotype was recorded once. Its antigen is still unknown. No quality values exist for individual bases; no much larger clone is one base distant. A lone read offers only weak evidence. Preparation of the library involved 5' RACE. Reads for this sample came from an Illumina HiSeq 2500. A second roughly 7 to 11 cycle PCR used a sample-barcoded 5' primer and a J-beta primer mix. A unique molecular identifier was introduced onto each TCR beta cDNA molecule by a template-switch 5' adaptor carrying 12 random nucleotides. Each sample yielded at least 2.5 million CDR3-containing paired-end reads. The Mint cDNA synthesis kit, primed by a TRBC-specific oligonucleotide, was used to synthesize first-strand cDNA from all RNA. All cDNA was treated with uracil-DNA glycosylase and then went through a first 18-cycle PCR with the universal primers M1SS and BC2_uni_R. The original methods were these. Normalization of each sample was performed by random selection of 1 million high-quality reads, each carrying a distinct molecular identifier. Instead of being binned into consensus sequences, reads that shared molecular identifiers were thrown out. CDR3 identification, clonotype clustering and error correction used MiTCR with a Q25 quality threshold and the strictest error-elimination algorithm. Lower-bound total TCR beta diversity was estimated with a nonparametric unseen species model using Euler transformation. The public reads were reanalyzed by TCRdb: fastp trimming at Q25, MiXCR alignment, in-frame beta chains only. Rows are unified per CDR3 protein, each entry keeping the most common DNA and genes. These V and J calls rely on TCRdb rather than the paper's analysis. Across this sample there are 600,000 to 850,000 distinct CDR3 sequences, with roughly two fifths seen only once. The ten most abundant clones make up roughly 20% of the sample.

Based on the germline V gene, the CDR1 and CDR2 sequences are LGHNA and YNFKEQ. The trim is 0 bases for V and 4 bases for J, with a gap of 10 bases between the germline ends. The CDR3 holds 15 amino acids from the cysteine to the phenylalanine. Only the CDR3 part of the read is kept: 45 bases, read in frame from the first base. The donors were around 39 Caucasian individuals from Russia, aged roughly 6 to 100 years, who were systemically healthy. Ten milliliters of peripheral blood were drawn from each donor into EDTA-treated Vacutainer tubes. Ficoll-Paque density-gradient centrifugation was used to isolate PBMCs, with at least 6 million obtained per sample. Trizol reagent was used to extract total RNA from PBMCs, with at least 6 micrograms per sample. For every donor, flow cytometry on a PBMC aliquot measured the percentage of naive CD45RAhigh/CD27high T cells. The record originates from a study of blood T cells in healthy people across ages (dated by TCRdb to the mid-2010s). About the full investigation: Template switching captured roughly one uniquely barcoded TCR beta cDNA molecule per two T cells in model experiments. The study analyzed two additional independent replicas of 1 million unique cDNA reads from the same blood draw for two donors, one aged 18 to 29 and one aged 80 or older. Age-related changes in TCR beta repertoire diversity were measured in the study by deep sequencing normalized with unique cDNA molecular identifiers. The donors were split into four age groups: young (average around 16 years), middle-aged (about 40), aged (about 56) and long-lived (approximately 80). To avoid experimental bias, donors of different ages were spread randomly across the sequencing lanes.

General findings and caveats noted by the study authors: A strong correlation was found between observed TCR beta diversity and the percentage of naive T cells measured by flow cytometry. Observed TCR beta diversity per million T cells fell roughly linearly with age, and a significant reduction was already apparent by age around 39. Estimates of total diversity based on one million sequenced T cells were considered lower bounds and underestimates. The CMV infection status of donors was not known, potentially confounding age-related changes in expanded clonotypes. Bulk unsorted PBMC profiling prevented conclusive comparison of naive and antigen-experienced compartments. Compared with the aged group, the long-lived group had more naive CD4+ T cells, fewer expanded clones and increased TCR diversity, a pattern suggesting age selection.

The receptor was derived from a woman aged 55-70 years in good health. The sequencing input was blood. The V and J segments used are TRBV4-2 and TRBJ2-4, with the D gene call left open. The CDR3 sequence is CASSQDLAKKNIQYF. The DNA reads as follows: TGTGCCAGCAGCCAAGATCTGGCAAAGAAAAACATTCAGTACTTC.